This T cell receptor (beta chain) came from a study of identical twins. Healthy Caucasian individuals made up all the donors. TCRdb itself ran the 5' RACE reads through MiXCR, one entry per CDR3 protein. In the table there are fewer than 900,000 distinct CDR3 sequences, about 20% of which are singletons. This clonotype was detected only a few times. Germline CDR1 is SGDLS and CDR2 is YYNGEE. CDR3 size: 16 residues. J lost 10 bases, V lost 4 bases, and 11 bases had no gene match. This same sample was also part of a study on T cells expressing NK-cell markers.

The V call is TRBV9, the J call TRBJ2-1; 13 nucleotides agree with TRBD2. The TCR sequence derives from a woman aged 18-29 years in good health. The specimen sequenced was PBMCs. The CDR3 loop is CASSLPGTSGMREQFF. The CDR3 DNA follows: TGTGCCAGCAGCCTTCCCGGGACTAGCGGGATGCGAGAGCAGTTCTTC.